This T cell receptor (beta chain) derives from a study of blood T cell repertoires in COVID-19. Deletions cut 6 bases from V and 5 bases from J, with 19 bases between. The CDR3 is made up of 15 amino acids. Germline CDR1 is MDHEN and CDR2 is SYDVKM. Seattle's cohort entered during active infection and was followed longitudinally. The protocol was immunoSEQ multiplex PCR, while the TCRdb copy is restricted to in-frame clones and leaves out a portion. The top ten hold over 5% of the sample, which has more than 200,000 clones, around 87% seen once. This TCR came from a woman aged 60 to 75 with COVID-19, enrolled during active disease. Sequencing used peripheral blood. The chain recombines TRBV28 with TRBJ1-1, with D tentatively TRBD1 (6 bases). The CDR3 nucleotides are TGTGCCAGCAGGTACAATACAGGGAGGGGAACTGAAGCTTTCTTT. Its protein is CASRYNTGRGTEAFF. Complete variable domain (other parts from reference TRBV28 and TRBJ1-1): DVKVTQSSRYLVKRTGEKVFLECVQDMDHENMFWYRQDPGLGLRLIYFSYDVKMKEKGDIPEGYSVSREKKERFSLILESASTNQTSMYLCASRYNTGRGTEAFFGQGTRLTVV.